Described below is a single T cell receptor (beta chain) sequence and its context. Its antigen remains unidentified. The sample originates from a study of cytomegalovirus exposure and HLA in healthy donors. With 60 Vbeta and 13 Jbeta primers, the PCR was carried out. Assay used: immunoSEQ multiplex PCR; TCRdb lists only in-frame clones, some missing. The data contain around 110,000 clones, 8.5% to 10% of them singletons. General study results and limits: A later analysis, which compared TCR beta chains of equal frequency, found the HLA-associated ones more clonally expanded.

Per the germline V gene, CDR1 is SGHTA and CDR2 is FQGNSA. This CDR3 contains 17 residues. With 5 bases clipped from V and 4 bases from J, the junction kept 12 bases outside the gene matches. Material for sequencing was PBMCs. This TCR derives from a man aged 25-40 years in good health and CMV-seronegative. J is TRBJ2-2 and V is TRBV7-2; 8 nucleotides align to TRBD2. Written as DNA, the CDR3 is TGTGCCAGCAGCCAGTCTCTGGCGGGGGGTAGCACCGGGGAGCTGTTTTTT. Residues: CASSQSLAGGSTGELFF.